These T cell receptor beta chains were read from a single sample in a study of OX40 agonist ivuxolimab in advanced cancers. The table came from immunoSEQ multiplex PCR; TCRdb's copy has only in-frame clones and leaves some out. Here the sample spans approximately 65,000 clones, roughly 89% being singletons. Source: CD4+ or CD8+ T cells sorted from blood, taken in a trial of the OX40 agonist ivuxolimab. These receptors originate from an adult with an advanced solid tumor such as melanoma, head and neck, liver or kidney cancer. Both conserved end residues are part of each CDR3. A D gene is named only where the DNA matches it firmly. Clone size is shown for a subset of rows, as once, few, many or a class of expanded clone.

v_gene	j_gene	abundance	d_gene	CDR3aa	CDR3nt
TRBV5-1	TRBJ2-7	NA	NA	CASSRDRSYEQYF	TGCGCCAGCAGCCGGGACCGCTCCTACGAGCAGTACTTC
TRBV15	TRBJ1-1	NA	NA	CATSRPDRGPEAFF	TGTGCCACCAGCAGACCCGATAGAGGGCCTGAAGCTTTCTTT
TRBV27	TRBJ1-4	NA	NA	CASSLATTNEKLFF	TGTGCCAGCAGTTTGGCAACAACTAATGAAAAACTGTTTTTT
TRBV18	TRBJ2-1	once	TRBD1	CASRQGQGLNEQFF	TGTGCCAGCCGTCAGGGACAGGGGCTCAATGAGCAGTTCTTC
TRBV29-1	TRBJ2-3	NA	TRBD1	CSVRDRGADTQYF	TGCAGCGTTCGTGACAGGGGCGCAGATACGCAGTATTTT
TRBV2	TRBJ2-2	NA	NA	CASRAGELFF	TGTGCCAGCAGGGCCGGGGAGCTGTTTTTT
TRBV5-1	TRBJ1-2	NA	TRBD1	CASSLGGAGRVGHYGYTF	TGCGCCAGCAGCCTAGGGGGCGCAGGGAGAGTTGGGCACTATGGCTACACCTTC
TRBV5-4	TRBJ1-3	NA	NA	CASSLSGFGSGNTIYF	TGTGCCAGCAGCTTGTCGGGGTTCGGGTCTGGAAACACCATATATTTT
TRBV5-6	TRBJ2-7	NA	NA	CASFRGRIGEQYF	TGTGCCAGCTTTCGTGGCAGGATCGGCGAGCAGTACTTC
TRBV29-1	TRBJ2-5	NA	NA	CSPTGELETQYF	TGCAGCCCCACGGGGGAGTTAGAGACCCAGTACTTC
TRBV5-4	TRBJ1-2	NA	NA	CASSPDVRVSYTF	TGTGCCAGCAGCCCGGACGTCCGCGTGAGCTACACCTTC
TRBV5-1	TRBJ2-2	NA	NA	CASRISGSNTGELFF	TGCGCCAGCAGAATATCCGGTAGTAACACCGGGGAGCTGTTTTTT
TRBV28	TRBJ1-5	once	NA	CASSFSTGRHSNQPQHF	TGTGCCAGCAGTTTTTCGACCGGACGCCATAGCAATCAGCCCCAGCATTTT
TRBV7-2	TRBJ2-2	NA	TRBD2	CASSLGLAANTGELFF	TGTGCCAGCAGCTTAGGCCTAGCGGCTAACACCGGGGAGCTGTTTTTT
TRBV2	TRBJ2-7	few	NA	CASTGGYEQYF	TGTGCCAGCACCGGGGGTTACGAGCAGTACTTC
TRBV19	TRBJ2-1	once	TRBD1	CASSIEGTGVSNEQFF	TGTGCCAGTAGTATAGAAGGGACAGGGGTCTCTAATGAGCAGTTCTTC
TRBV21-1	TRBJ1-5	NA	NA	CASSKLREQSNQPQHF	TGTGCCAGCAGCAAACTTCGGGAACAGAGCAATCAGCCCCAGCATTTT
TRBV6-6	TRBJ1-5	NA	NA	CASRYDGNQPQHF	TGTGCCAGCCGGTACGACGGCAATCAGCCCCAGCATTTT
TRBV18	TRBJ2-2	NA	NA	CASSPTSDPGELFF	TGTGCCAGCTCACCTACATCCGATCCCGGGGAGCTGTTTTTT
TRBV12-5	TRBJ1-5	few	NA	CASGLVPGSGGFFNQPQHF	TGTGCTAGTGGTTTGGTACCTGGAAGTGGGGGCTTTTTCAATCAGCCCCAGCATTTT